Shown below are 13 T cell receptor beta chains from a single sample sequenced in a study of T cells after yellow fever vaccination. MiXCR, applied by TCRdb to the 5' RACE reads, yields one record per CDR3 protein. The table includes some 560,000 distinct CDR3 sequences, roughly a fifth detected once. The starting material was PBMCs, obtained 15 days after the yellow fever booster vaccination. These receptors came from a man aged 30 to 39 who received the YFV17D yellow fever vaccine.

This clonotype has only a few counts. This chain connects TRBV4-3 to TRBJ2-7, with D unresolved. Germline V gene sequence: CDR1 LGHNA, CDR2 YSLEER. The V gene lost 1 base and the J gene lost 7 bases, with 11 bases spanning the gap. CDR3 length: 13 amino acids. CDR3 region: CASSQAAKSEQYF. The CDR3 DNA reads TGCGCCAGCAGCCAAGCGGCGAAGAGTGAGCAGTACTTC.

There are a few counts of this clonotype. V gene TRBV5-1 combines with J gene TRBJ1-2; D unclear. The germline V gene has CDR1 SGHRS and CDR2 YFSETQ. The ends were cut back, 0 bases at V and 10 bases at J, with 10 bases in the middle. This CDR3 has 12 amino acids. This CDR3 reads CASSLEVGYYTF. Written as DNA, the CDR3 is TGCGCCAGCAGCTTGGAAGTCGGGTACTACACCTTC. Full variable domain (rest looked up from reference TRBV5-1 and TRBJ1-2): KAGVTQTPRYLIKTRGQQVTLSCSPISGHRSVSWYQQTPGQGLQFLFEYFSETQRNKGNFPGRFSGRQFSNSRSEMNVSTLELGDSALYLCASSLEVGYYTFGSGTRLTVV.

J is TRBJ1-5 and V is TRBV20-1; the match to TRBD1 covers 9 bases. The J segment lost 6 bases and the V segment lost 6 bases, leaving 9 bases of the junction unmatched. The CDR3 extends over 14 amino acids. The germline V gene has CDR1 DFQATT and CDR2 SNEGSKA (reference sequence). CDR3 amino acids: CSAKTGGAVQPQHF. The CDR3 DNA is TGCAGTGCCAAAACAGGGGGCGCGGTTCAGCCCCAGCATTTT.

In its sample, this clonotype was seen a few times. The J gene is TRBJ2-7, the V gene TRBV7-9; 8 positions match TRBD1. Per germline, CDR1 SEHNR and CDR2 FQNEAQ (reference sequence). V gave up 2 bases and J gave up 0 bases; unmatched junction bases: 3. This CDR3 region has 15 residues. The CDR3 coding sequence is TGTGCCAGCAGCTTAAAAGGACAGGGCTCCTACGAGCAGTACTTC. Residues: CASSLKGQGSYEQYF.

The chain recombines TRBV4-3 with TRBJ2-5; 7 bases fit TRBD2. Germline V gene lookup returns CDR1 LGHNA and CDR2 YSLEER. The V segment lost 1 base and the J segment 5 bases; nucleotides outside the gene matches: 1. The CDR3 extends over 13 amino acids. The CDR3 loop reads CASSQGRGETQYF. Written as DNA, the CDR3 is TGCGCCAGCAGCCAAGGGCGGGGGGAGACCCAGTACTTC.

This clonotype was found a few times. This chain uses TRBV4-1 with TRBJ1-6; the match to TRBD1 covers 9 bases. Trimming removed 0 bases from V and 4 bases from J; junction bases left unmatched: 7. The CDR3 covers 18 residues. Germline V lookup: CDR1 MGHRA, CDR2 YSYEKL. CDR3 sequence (DNA): TGCGCCAGCAGCCAAGATGGAGGGACAGGGACTTATAATTCACCCCTCCACTTT. It yields the protein CASSQDGGTGTYNSPLHF.

CDR3 loop: CAISTTTDTQYF. The DNA for the CDR3 is TGTGCCATCAGCACTACCACAGATACGCAGTATTTT. This chain links TRBV10-3 with TRBJ2-3; D not certain. The CDR3 is 12 amino acids. Germline lookup yields CDR1 ENHRY and CDR2 SYGVKD. Trimming removed 6 bases from V and 2 bases from J, with 6 bases in between.

The V call is TRBV7-2, the J call TRBJ2-7, with 9 positions matching TRBD1. The germline V gene has CDR1 SGHTA and CDR2 FQGNSA. V shed 5 bases, J shed 6 bases, and the junction held 11 bases outside the gene matches. This CDR3 spans 15 amino acids. The CDR3 DNA follows: TGTGCCAGCAGCGCCATGGGACAGGGAGTAACCGAGCAGTACTTC. It encodes CASSAMGQGVTEQYF.

In DNA, the CDR3 is TGTGCCAGCGGCCAAGCGGGGAGGGGAAATGAAAAACTGTTTTTT. Translated, it gives CASGQAGRGNEKLFF. V and J are TRBV7-9 and TRBJ1-4; maybe TRBD1 (5 bases). CDR1 is SEHNR and CDR2 is FQNEAQ in the germline V gene (reference sequence). Deletions cut 8 bases from V and 5 bases from J, with 18 bases between. This CDR3 has 15 residues.

V usage is TRBV5-1 and J usage is TRBJ2-7; D is unresolved. This CDR3 comprises 12 residues. Germline loops: CDR1 SGHRS, CDR2 YFSETQ. The ends were cut back, 4 bases at V and 1 base at J, with 6 bases in the middle. The CDR3 nucleotides read TGCGCCAGCAGCATCGATTCCTACGAGCAGTACTTC. Protein product: CASSIDSYEQYF.

The chain recombines TRBV10-3 with TRBJ2-3; 8 bases line up with TRBD2. Trimming took 6 bases from V and 2 from J; bases not matched to a gene: 4. The CDR3 length is 14 residues. CDR1 and CDR2 (germline): ENHRY, SYGVKD. The CDR3 spells CAIRTSVDTDTQYF. In nucleotides, the CDR3 is TGTGCCATCAGGACTAGCGTCGACACAGATACGCAGTATTTT.

The chain uses TRBV3-1 and TRBJ2-7, with unresolved D. With 7 bases removed from V and 9 bases from J, the gap between germline ends came to 19 bases. The germline CDR1 and CDR2 sequences are LGHDT and YNNKEL (reference sequence). The CDR3 has 13 amino acids. CDR3 sequence: CASTRGDSVRQYF. Here the CDR3 DNA reads TGTGCCAGCACCCGAGGCGACTCGGTTAGGCAGTACTTC.

The chain has TRBV29-1 and TRBJ2-7, with D perhaps given as TRBD1 or TRBD2 (7 bases each). Germline assignment: CDR1 SQVTM and CDR2 ANQGSEA. Trimming pared 6 bases from V and 2 bases from J, leaving 14 bases between. This CDR3 region has 13 residues. The CDR3 DNA reads TGCAGCGTCAGGGGGGGGCCGACCTACGAGCAGTACTTC. Translation gives CSVRGGPTYEQYF.